Sequencing of this T cell receptor beta chain was carried out in a study of blood T cell repertoires in COVID-19. Looking at the study overall: There were acute and convalescent COVID-19 samples, and they came from the United States, Italy and Spain.

Recruitment covered 20 to 25 US areas and drew participants whose ages spanned about 18 to 90 years. Cohort assignment relied on participant-reported clinical history. Some clones are missing from TCRdb's copy, which holds only in-frame ones; the method was immunoSEQ multiplex PCR. The repertoire has hundreds of thousands of clones, about 88% of them found once; the top ten carry about 3%. This CDR3 is built from 17 residues. CDR1 and CDR2 from the germline V gene are MNHNS and SASEGT. Trimming removed 4 bases at V and 3 bases at J, with 19 bases between. This rearrangement joins TRBV6-1 to TRBJ1-3; weak D call: TRBD1 (5 bases). Source material: PBMCs or T cells enriched from blood (not recorded which). This clonotype originated in a woman in her fifties or sixties who had recovered from COVID-19. The CDR3 reads CASSVMDQGRGGNTIYF. Here the CDR3 DNA reads TGTGCCAGCAGTGTGATGGATCAGGGAAGAGGTGGAAACACCATATATTTT.